The rows below give T cell receptor beta chains drawn from one sample of a study of graft-versus-host responses after intestinal transplantation. Generated by immunoSEQ multiplex PCR, the TCRdb table keeps only in-frame clones and is missing some. The data contain roughly 120,000 clones, 90% to 95% of them singletons. No antigen has been assigned to these receptors. The sequencing used unstimulated CD4+ T cells sorted from spleen or lymph node cells, collected before intestinal transplant. Receptor source: a human donor who received an intestinal transplant. The CDR3 runs from the conserved cysteine through the conserved F or W.

v_gene	j_gene	len	CDR3aa
TRBV4-1	TRBJ2-7	14	CASSQGPSDYEQYF
TRBV30	TRBJ2-3	13	CAWGRQGTDTQYF
TRBV5-1	TRBJ2-2	15	CASSWTSGSTGELFF
TRBV6-1	TRBJ1-2	13	CASSERNNYGYTF
TRBV5-1	TRBJ2-1	12	CASSLGRWEQFF
TRBV5-1	TRBJ1-1	13	CASSLEGNTEAFF
TRBV14	TRBJ2-2	14	CASSQDVFTGELFF
TRBV28	TRBJ2-7	17	CASKLSGGGPRTGEQYF
TRBV27	TRBJ2-3	15	CASSGPGLAIDTQYF
TRBV11-2	TRBJ1-4	12	CASSSGGEKLFF
TRBV11-1	TRBJ1-6	15	CASSSRTGYNSPLHF
TRBV10-3	TRBJ1-5	14	CAIGGGRENQPQHF
TRBV9	TRBJ1-1	13	CASSVVRATEAFF
TRBV5-1	TRBJ1-1	13	CASSYSQNTEAFF
TRBV4-2	TRBJ2-2	18	CASSLGTSGRSSTGELFF
TRBV7-6	TRBJ2-3	16	CASSPEAGFWTDTQYF
TRBV7-6	TRBJ1-1	12	CASSSRHTEAFF
TRBV7-9	TRBJ2-7	12	CASSLNAYEQYF
TRBV30	TRBJ1-2	12	CAWNRDRGGYTF
TRBV6-5	TRBJ2-7	15	CASSYSMPRSYEQYF
TRBV5-1	TRBJ2-1	18	CASSWALAGGSSYNEQFF
TRBV7-8	TRBJ2-3	15	CASSLDGVGTDTQYF
TRBV6-1	TRBJ2-5	12	CASSGRGETQYF
TRBV10-3	TRBJ1-2	13	CAISADRGSGYTF
TRBV30	TRBJ1-5	13	CAFQGYSNQPQHF
TRBV9	TRBJ1-1	15	CASSVGHRVDTEAFF
TRBV29-1	TRBJ2-5	12	CSVRLYQETQYF
TRBV6-1	TRBJ1-5	16	CASSERADGGNQPQHF